This is a list of T cell receptor beta chains from one sample in a study of shared clonotypes between healthy human individuals. Only in-frame clones appear in the TCRdb table, and some are missing; sequencing was by immunoSEQ multiplex PCR. Seen here are approximately 330,000 clones, more than 60% observed once, and the top ten hold 8.5% to 12%. Specimen: memory CD4+ T cells sorted from blood. All receptors derive from a man aged 25-45 years in good health. CDR3s include the opening cysteine and the closing phenylalanine or tryptophan. A D gene is named only where the DNA matches it firmly. Only some rows state a clone size, as once, few, many or a class for expanded clones.

D gene	V gene	J gene	clone size	CDR3 DNA	CDR3 protein
NA	TRBV5-7	TRBJ1-5	NA	TGTGCCAGCAGCTTGGATCAGCCCCAGCATTTT	CASSLDQPQHF
TRBD1	TRBV10-1	TRBJ2-1	NA	TGCGCCAGCAGTGAGACACCGGGACAGATCAATGAGCAGTTCTTC	CASSETPGQINEQFF
NA	TRBV5-1	TRBJ2-7	many	TGCGCCAGCAGCCCTCCAGGTTATTACGAGCAGTACTTC	CASSPPGYYEQYF
NA	TRBV5-1	TRBJ1-2	NA	TGCGCCAGCAGCTCTAGGGGCCACTATGGCTACACCTTC	CASSSRGHYGYTF
TRBD2	TRBV11-2	TRBJ2-7	NA	TGTGCCAGCAGCTGGACTAGCGGGAACTACGAGCAGTACTTC	CASSWTSGNYEQYF
NA	TRBV29-1	TRBJ2-5	NA	TGCAGCGTTGGCGAAGAGACCCAGTACTTC	CSVGEETQYF
NA	TRBV2	TRBJ2-5	NA	TGTGCCAGCAGGGTTTCGGAGACCCAGTACTTC	CASRVSETQYF
TRBD2	TRBV6-1	TRBJ2-3	NA	TGTGCCAGCATAGTCAGGACTAGCGTCACAGATACGCAGTATTTT	CASIVRTSVTDTQYF
TRBD1	TRBV5-4	TRBJ2-2	NA	TGTGCCAGCAGTAGACCGGGACAGGGGGCTGGCACCGGGGAGCTGTTTTTT	CASSRPGQGAGTGELFF
TRBD1	TRBV6-6	TRBJ1-5	NA	TGTGGTTCTACCAGGGGGGCATCTCAGCCCCAGCATTTT	CGSTRGASQPQHF
NA	TRBV2	TRBJ2-7	NA	TGTGCCAGCAGTGAAAGGTACGAGCAGTACTTC	CASSERYEQYF
TRBD2	TRBV28	TRBJ2-1	NA	TGTGCCAGCAGTTCACCCAGCGGGAGAGGTCGCAATGAGCAGTTCTTC	CASSSPSGRGRNEQFF
NA	TRBV29-1	TRBJ1-4	NA	TGCAGCGCGGGGGCACAAGCTAATGAAAAACTGTTTTTT	CSAGAQANEKLFF
NA	TRBV18	TRBJ2-7	NA	TGTGCCAGCTCACCGGGACATAACGAGCAGTACTTC	CASSPGHNEQYF